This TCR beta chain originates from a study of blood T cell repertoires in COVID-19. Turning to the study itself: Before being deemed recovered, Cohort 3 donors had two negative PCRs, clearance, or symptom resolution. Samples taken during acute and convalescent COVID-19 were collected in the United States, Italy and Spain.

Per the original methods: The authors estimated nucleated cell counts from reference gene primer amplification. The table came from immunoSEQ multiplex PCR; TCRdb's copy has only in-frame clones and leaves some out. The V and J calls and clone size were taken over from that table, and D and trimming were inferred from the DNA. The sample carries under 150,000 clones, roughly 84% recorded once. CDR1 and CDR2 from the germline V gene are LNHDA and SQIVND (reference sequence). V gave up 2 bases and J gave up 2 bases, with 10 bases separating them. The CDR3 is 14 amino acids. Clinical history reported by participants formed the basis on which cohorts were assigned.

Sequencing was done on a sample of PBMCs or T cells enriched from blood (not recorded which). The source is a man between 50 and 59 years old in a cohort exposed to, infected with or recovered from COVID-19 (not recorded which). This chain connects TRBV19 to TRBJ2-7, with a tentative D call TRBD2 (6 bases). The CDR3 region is CASSISAGTYEQYF. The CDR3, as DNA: TGTGCCAGTAGTATATCCGCGGGGACCTACGAGCAGTACTTC.